The 12 T cell receptor beta chains given below trace back to one sample, sequenced in a study of monozygotic twins with inflammatory bowel disease. TCRdb reworked the 5' RACE reads into one entry per CDR3 protein, no DNA. Its clone listing holds under 200,000 distinct CDR3 sequences. Sequencing used blood. The receptor set was obtained from a human donor with ulcerative colitis or Crohn's disease, or a healthy co-twin of an affected twin (not recorded which).

The chain recombines TRBV6-2 or TRBV6-3 with TRBJ2-2; lacking DNA, the TRBD2 call made by TCRdb goes unchecked. CDR1 MNHEY and CDR2 SVGEGT come from the germline V gene. CDR3 length equals 16 residues. CDR3 amino acids: CASTPHVTRSTGELFF.

The chain links TRBV27 to TRBJ2-5; TCRdb lists TRBD1, though no DNA is available to test this call. The germline V gene encodes CDR1 MNHEY and CDR2 SMNVEV (reference sequence). The CDR3 runs to 12 residues. The CDR3 here is CASRDREETQYF.

The chain links TRBV11-2 to TRBJ2-1; the TCRdb D gene call, TRBD1, has no DNA to confirm it. The CDR3 is 13 amino acids. Per germline, CDR1 SGHAT and CDR2 FQNNGV. The CDR3: CASSFRVLKEQFF. Filled out from reference TRBV11-2 and TRBJ2-1, the complete variable domain reads EAGVAQSPRYKIIEKRQSVAFWCNPISGHATLYWYQQILGQGPKLLIQFQNNGVVDDSQLPKDRFSAERLKGVDSTLKIQPAKLEDSAVYLCASSFRVLKEQFFGPGTRLTVL.

The chain recombines TRBV7-4 with TRBJ2-3. CDR3 length: 13 amino acids. CDR1 is SGHVT and CDR2 is SQSDAQ in the germline V gene. This chain's CDR3 is CASSRCSTDTQYF. The full variable domain, completed using reference TRBV7-4 and TRBJ2-3, is GAGVSQSPRYKVAKRGRDVALRCDSISGHVTLYWYRQTLGQGSEVLTYSQSDAQRDKSGRPSGRFSAERPERSVSTLKIQRTEQGDSAVYLCASSRCSTDTQYFGPGTRLTVL.

The V gene is TRBV6-1, the J gene TRBJ2-1. The CDR3 loop spans 14 amino acids. Looked up from germline, CDR1 is MNHNS and CDR2 is SASEGT. This chain's CDR3 is CASSGGAPYNEQFF.

The chain employs TRBV6-2 or TRBV6-3 and TRBJ2-7; TCRdb names TRBD1, which stays unverified in the absence of DNA. CDR1 is MNHEY and CDR2 is SVGEGT in the germline V gene. The CDR3 is 16 amino acids. CDR3 amino acids: CASSYSLTAYSYEQYF.

The chain recombines TRBV9 with TRBJ2-6; TCRdb indicates TRBD1, and absent DNA this call remains unverified. The germline V gene has CDR1 SGDLS and CDR2 YYNGEE. This CDR3 is built from 17 residues. The CDR3 sequence is CASSGRDRGTGANVLTF.

The V call is TRBV5-1, the J call TRBJ1-1; the TCRdb D gene call, TRBD1, has no DNA to confirm it. Germline CDR1 SGHRS, CDR2 YFSETQ. This CDR3 region has 14 residues. The CDR3: CASSFKGSNTEAFF. Based on the CDR3 plus reference TRBV5-1 and TRBJ1-1, the full variable domain is KAGVTQTPRYLIKTRGQQVTLSCSPISGHRSVSWYQQTPGQGLQFLFEYFSETQRNKGNFPGRFSGRQFSNSRSEMNVSTLELGDSALYLCASSFKGSNTEAFFGQGTRLTVV.

CDR3: CASSRRAGVNTEAFF. The chain couples TRBV7-2 to TRBJ1-1; without DNA, the TCRdb call of TRBD1 cannot be checked. CDR1 and CDR2 from the germline V gene are SGHTA and FQGNSA. The length of the CDR3 is 15 residues.

V is TRBV27 and J is TRBJ2-5; TCRdb returns TRBD1, unconfirmable since there is no DNA. The length of the CDR3 is 14 residues. Germline loops: CDR1 MNHEY, CDR2 SMNVEV (reference sequence). The chain's CDR3 is CATGPNRGAKTQYF.

V and J are TRBV27 and TRBJ1-2. The CDR3 length is 12 residues. CDR1 is MNHEY and CDR2 is SMNVEV in the germline V gene (reference sequence). The CDR3 protein is CASRKGVSGYTF.

V and J are TRBV28 and TRBJ2-7; TCRdb designates TRBD2, a call that cannot be tested without DNA. The CDR3 is 15 amino acids. CDR1 is MDHEN, CDR2 SYDVKM, per germline. The chain's CDR3 is CASSAQVAGVLQQYF.